This T cell receptor (beta chain) is drawn from a study of blood T cells in healthy people across ages. This clonotype has more than one count but fewer than ten. What it binds is not known. Germline lookup yields CDR1 SGHDN and CDR2 FVKESK. The germline V and J ends were trimmed by 1 base and 4 bases, with 9 bases remaining between them. This CDR3 has 14 amino acids. Then a second PCR, running roughly 7 to 11 cycles, was carried out with a sample-barcoded 5' primer and a J-beta primer mix. TCRdb independently ran MiXCR on the 5' RACE reads; one entry per CDR3 protein. The sample carries 1.5 million to 2 million distinct CDR3 sequences, roughly 49% recorded once. General study points: Naive T cell percentage by flow cytometry tracked strongly with beta diversity.

The sequenced sample consisted of blood. The rearrangement joins TRBV14 to TRBJ2-3; D is uncertain. The clonotype comes from a woman aged 40 to 55 in good health. This chain's CDR3 is CASSQVRVADTQYF. For the CDR3, the DNA is TGTGCCAGCAGCCAAGTTAGGGTGGCAGATACGCAGTATTTT.